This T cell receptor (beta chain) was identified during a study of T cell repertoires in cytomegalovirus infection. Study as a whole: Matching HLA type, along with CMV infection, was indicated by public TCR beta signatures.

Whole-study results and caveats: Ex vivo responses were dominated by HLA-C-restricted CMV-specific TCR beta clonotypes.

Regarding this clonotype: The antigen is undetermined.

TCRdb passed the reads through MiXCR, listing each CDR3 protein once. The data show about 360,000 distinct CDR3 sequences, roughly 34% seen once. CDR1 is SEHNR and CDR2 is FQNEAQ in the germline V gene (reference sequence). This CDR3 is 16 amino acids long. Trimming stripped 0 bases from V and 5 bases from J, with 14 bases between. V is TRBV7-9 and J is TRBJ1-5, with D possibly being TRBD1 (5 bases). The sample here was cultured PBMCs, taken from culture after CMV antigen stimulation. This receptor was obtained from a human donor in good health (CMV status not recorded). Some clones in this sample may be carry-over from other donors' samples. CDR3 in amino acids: CASSLAERGVDQPQHF. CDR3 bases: TGTGCCAGCAGCTTAGCGGAAAGGGGAGTAGATCAGCCCCAGCATTTT.